Listed below are T cell receptor beta chains from one sample, sequenced in a study of cytomegalovirus exposure and HLA in healthy donors. Sequenced by immunoSEQ multiplex PCR; TCRdb stores in-frame clones only, minus some. Found here are some 130,000 clones, 78% of them singletons; the top ten hold 1.8%. The sequenced material came from PBMCs. The receptor source for this set is a woman aged 40 to 55 in good health and CMV-seronegative. Each CDR3 is given with its conserved first and last residue. A D gene is named only where the DNA matches it firmly. The size of a clone is reported for some rows only, either as once, few or many, or as a class for expanded clones.

clone_size d_call j_call v_call cdr3_aa cdr3_nt
. . TRBJ1-2 TRBV7-2 CASSLDLSLPYGYTF TGTGCCAGCAGCTTAGATCTGAGCCTACCCTATGGCTACACCTTC
. TRBD1 TRBJ1-1 TRBV27 CASSLGTGGFTEAFF TGTGCCAGCAGTTTAGGGACAGGGGGCTTTACTGAAGCTTTCTTT
. . TRBJ2-7 TRBV2 CASSAGAYEQYF TGTGCCAGCAGTGCAGGGGCGTACGAGCAGTACTTC
. . TRBJ2-5 TRBV7-9 CASSRGETQYF TGTGCCAGCAGCCGAGGGGAGACCCAGTACTTC
. TRBD2 TRBJ2-5 TRBV6-1 CASSELAGGQETQYF TGTGCCAGCAGTGAACTAGCGGGAGGGCAAGAGACCCAGTACTTC
. TRBD1 TRBJ2-7 TRBV19 CASSTRTGGIGEQYF TGTGCCAGTAGTACCCGGACAGGGGGAATAGGAGAGCAGTACTTC
. . TRBJ1-1 TRBV28 CASSYLGEGTEAFF TGTGCCAGCAGTTACCTGGGGGAGGGCACTGAAGCTTTCTTT
once TRBD1 TRBJ1-1 TRBV19 CASSFQVTGGTEAFF TGTGCCAGTAGTTTTCAGGTGACAGGGGGCACTGAAGCTTTCTTT
. . TRBJ1-2 TRBV28 CASSLPARVDGYTF TGTGCCAGCAGTTTACCCGCCAGGGTAGACGGCTACACCTTC
. . TRBJ2-3 TRBV15 CATSRDFQSTDTQYF TGTGCCACCAGCAGAGATTTCCAGAGCACAGATACGCAGTATTTT
. . TRBJ2-7 TRBV28 CASSVRVEVYEQYF TGTGCCAGCAGTGTCAGGGTTGAGGTCTACGAGCAGTACTTC
few . TRBJ2-2 TRBV7-8 CASSPSEGLFF TGTGCCAGCAGCCCTAGTGAGGGGCTGTTTTTT
. . TRBJ2-3 TRBV10-1 CASSEAPTDTQYF TGCGCCAGCAGTGAAGCGCCCACAGATACGCAGTATTTT
. TRBD1 TRBJ1-2 TRBV19 CASSRDRGERRSGYTF TGTGCCAGTAGTCGGGACAGGGGGGAAAGAAGGTCTGGCTACACCTTC
. TRBD2 TRBJ2-4 TRBV2 CASQPGGATKNIQYF TGTGCCAGCCAACCCGGGGGGGCAACCAAAAACATTCAGTACTTC
. . TRBJ1-3 TRBV7-9 CASSLSPVSGNTIYF TGTGCCAGCAGCTTAAGCCCCGTCTCTGGAAACACCATATATTTT
once TRBD1 TRBJ1-5 TRBV27 CASSNTGDNQPQHF TGTGCCAGCAGTAACACAGGGGACAATCAGCCCCAGCATTTT
. TRBD2 TRBJ2-1 TRBV9 CASSLLAGGPYEQFF TGTGCCAGCAGCCTACTAGCGGGAGGGCCTTATGAGCAGTTCTTC
. . TRBJ1-1 TRBV5-4 CASSQVSRVEEEAFF TGTGCCAGCAGCCAAGTGAGCAGGGTAGAAGAGGAAGCTTTCTTT
. TRBD1 TRBJ1-1 TRBV5-1 CASSRTGVGTEAFF TGCGCCAGCAGCCGGACAGGGGTGGGAACTGAAGCTTTCTTT
. TRBD2 TRBJ2-2 TRBV9 CASSVSGRASDGELFF TGTGCCAGCAGCGTAAGCGGGAGGGCCTCGGACGGGGAGCTGTTTTTT
few . TRBJ1-2 TRBV2 CASSFREYGYTF TGTGCCAGCAGCTTTAGGGAGTACGGCTACACCTTC
. . TRBJ2-1 TRBV5-1 CASSPGHGTDYNEQFF TGCGCCAGCAGCCCGGGACACGGTACCGACTACAATGAGCAGTTCTTC
few TRBD1 TRBJ1-5 TRBV28 CASSLGDRSAQPQHF TGTGCCAGCAGTTTAGGGGACAGGTCCGCTCAGCCCCAGCATTTT
. . TRBJ1-6 TRBV6-5 CATSTGRRNSPLHF TGTGCCACATCGACAGGTCGGCGTAATTCACCCCTCCACTTT
. TRBD2 TRBJ2-2 TRBV7-9 CASSKPPGGGFTGELFF TGTGCCAGCAGCAAACCCCCCGGGGGGGGTTTTACCGGGGAGCTGTTTTTT
. TRBD2 TRBJ2-5 TRBV9 CASSVLAGAQETQYF TGTGCCAGCAGCGTCCTAGCGGGGGCCCAAGAGACCCAGTACTTC
. TRBD1 TRBJ1-5 TRBV28 CASSLGTSTGGRSNQPQHF TGTGCCAGCAGTTTAGGCACATCTACAGGGGGCCGTAGCAATCAGCCCCAGCATTTT
. . TRBJ1-6 TRBV7-9 CASSLGVSNSPLHF TGTGCCAGCAGCTTAGGAGTAAGCAATTCACCCCTCCACTTT
. TRBD1 TRBJ1-1 TRBV5-1 CASSPGQGANTEAFF TGCGCCAGCAGCCCGGGACAGGGGGCGAACACTGAAGCTTTCTTT
few . TRBJ2-7 TRBV6-1 CASREGWRGKYF TGTGCCAGCAGGGAAGGGTGGAGGGGTAAGTACTTC
. TRBD2 TRBJ2-3 TRBV27 CASRPSGSNTDTQYF TGTGCCAGCAGGCCCAGCGGGAGCAACACAGATACGCAGTATTTT
. . TRBJ2-3 TRBV30 CAWTPGVGVDTQYF TGTGCCTGGACGCCAGGGGTTGGGGTAGATACGCAGTATTTT
. . TRBJ2-1 TRBV7-5 CVRSTPGLHNEQFF TGTGTCAGAAGTACACCGGGACTACACAATGAGCAGTTCTTC
. TRBD1 TRBJ2-1 TRBV7-8 CASSSTGENEQFF TGTGCCAGCAGCTCGACAGGGGAAAATGAGCAGTTCTTC
. TRBD2 TRBJ2-1 TRBV7-3 CASSGSGSPYNEQFF TGTGCCAGCAGCGGTAGCGGGAGTCCCTACAATGAGCAGTTCTTC
few . TRBJ1-1 TRBV7-9 CASSLPDTPF TGTGCCAGCAGCTTACCCGACACCCCTTTT